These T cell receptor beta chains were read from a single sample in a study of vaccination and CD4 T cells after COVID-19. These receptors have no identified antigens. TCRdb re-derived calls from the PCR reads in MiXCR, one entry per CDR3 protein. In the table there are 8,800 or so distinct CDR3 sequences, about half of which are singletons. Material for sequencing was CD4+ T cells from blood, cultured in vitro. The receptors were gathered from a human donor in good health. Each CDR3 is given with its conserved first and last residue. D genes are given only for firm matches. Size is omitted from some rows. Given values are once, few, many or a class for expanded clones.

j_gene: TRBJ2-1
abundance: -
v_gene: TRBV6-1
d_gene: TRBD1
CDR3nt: TGTGCCAGCAGTGAAGCAACAGGGGGCAAGAATGAGCAGTTCTTC
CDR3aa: CASSEATGGKNEQFF

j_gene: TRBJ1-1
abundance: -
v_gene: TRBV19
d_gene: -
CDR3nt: TGTGCCAGTAGCTCGCCCCCGGGACGTACTTGGGACACTGAAGCTTTCTTT
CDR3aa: CASSSPPGRTWDTEAFF

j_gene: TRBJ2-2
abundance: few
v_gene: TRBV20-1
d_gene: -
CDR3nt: TGCAGTGCTAGTATGTACACCGGGGAGCTGTTTTTT
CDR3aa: CSASMYTGELFF

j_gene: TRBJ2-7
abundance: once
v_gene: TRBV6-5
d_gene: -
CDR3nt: TGTGCCAGCAGTTACTCGAGTTGGGGGACCTACGAGCAGTACTTC
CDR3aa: CASSYSSWGTYEQYF

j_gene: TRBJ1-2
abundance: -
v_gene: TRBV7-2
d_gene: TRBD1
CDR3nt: TGTGCCAGCCGAAAGGACAGGGGGCATGGCTACACCTTC
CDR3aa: CASRKDRGHGYTF

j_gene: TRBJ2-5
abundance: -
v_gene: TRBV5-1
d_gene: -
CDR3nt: TGCGCCAGCAGCCGGACCGGCTGGCAAGAGACCCAGTACTTC
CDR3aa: CASSRTGWQETQYF

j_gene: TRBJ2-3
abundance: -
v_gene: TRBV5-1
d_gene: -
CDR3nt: TGCGCCAGACAGGGAGTCGCAGATACACAGTATTTT
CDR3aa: CARQGVADTQYF

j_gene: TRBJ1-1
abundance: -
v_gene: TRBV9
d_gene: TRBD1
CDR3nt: TGTGCCAGCAGCGTAGGGGGACGGGCAGGGGGGAACACTGAAGCTTTCTTT
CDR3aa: CASSVGGRAGGNTEAFF

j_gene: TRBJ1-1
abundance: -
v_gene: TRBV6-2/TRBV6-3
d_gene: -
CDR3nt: TGTGCCAGCAGTTACTTCTATTATAGGGACGGCGGCACTGAAGCTTTCTTT
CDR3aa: CASSYFYYRDGGTEAFF

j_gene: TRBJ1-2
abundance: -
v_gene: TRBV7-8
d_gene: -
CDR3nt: TGTGCCAGCAGCTCGACAGAGGACCATGGCTACACCTTC
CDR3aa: CASSSTEDHGYTF

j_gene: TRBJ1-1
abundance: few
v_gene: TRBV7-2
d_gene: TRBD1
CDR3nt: TGTGCCAGCAGCGGGCAGGGGGCGGGGTACACTGAAGCTTTCTTT
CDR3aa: CASSGQGAGYTEAFF

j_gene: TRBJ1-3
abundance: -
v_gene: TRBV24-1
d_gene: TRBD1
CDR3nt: TGTGCCACCAGTGAGGGACAGGGGGTGAACACCATATATTTT
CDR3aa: CATSEGQGVNTIYF

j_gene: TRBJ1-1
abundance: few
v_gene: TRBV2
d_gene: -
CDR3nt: TGTGCCAGCAGTCTCGAACCAGGGGCCGAAGCTTTCTTT
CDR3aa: CASSLEPGAEAFF

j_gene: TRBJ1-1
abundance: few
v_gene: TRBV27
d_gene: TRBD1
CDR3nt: TGTGCCAGCAGCCCGGGAAGGGGGCGAAACACTGAAGCTTTCTTT
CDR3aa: CASSPGRGRNTEAFF